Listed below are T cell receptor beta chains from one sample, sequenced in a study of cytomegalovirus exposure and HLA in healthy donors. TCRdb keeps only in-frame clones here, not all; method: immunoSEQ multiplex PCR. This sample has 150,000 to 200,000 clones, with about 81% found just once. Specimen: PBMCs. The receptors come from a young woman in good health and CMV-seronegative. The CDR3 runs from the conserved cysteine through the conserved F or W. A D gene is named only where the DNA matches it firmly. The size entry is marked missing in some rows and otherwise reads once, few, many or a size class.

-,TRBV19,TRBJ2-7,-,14,CASSAALSSYEQYF,TGTGCCAGTAGTGCGGCCTTGAGCTCCTACGAGCAGTACTTC
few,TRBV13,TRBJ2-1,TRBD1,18,CASSLEGPGTGILNEQFF,TGTGCCAGCAGCTTAGAGGGACCCGGGACAGGGATACTGAATGAGCAGTTCTTC
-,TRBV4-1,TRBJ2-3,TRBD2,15,CASTQREAGTDTQYF,TGCGCCAGCACCCAGCGGGAGGCGGGGACAGATACGCAGTATTTT
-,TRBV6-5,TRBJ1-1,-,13,CASTVREGTEAFF,TGTGCCAGCACGGTCAGGGAGGGCACTGAAGCTTTCTTT
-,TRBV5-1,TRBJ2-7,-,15,CASSLRAGQSGEQYF,TGCGCCAGCAGCTTGAGGGCAGGGCAATCGGGCGAGCAGTACTTC
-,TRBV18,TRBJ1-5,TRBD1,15,CASSPDRALYQPQHF,TGTGCCAGCTCACCAGACAGGGCATTGTATCAGCCCCAGCATTTT
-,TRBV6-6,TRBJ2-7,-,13,CASSYQLSYEQYF,TGTGCCAGCAGTTATCAACTCTCCTACGAGCAGTACTTC
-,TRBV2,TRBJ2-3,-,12,CASSELGFPGYF,TGTGCCAGCAGTGAACTAGGATTTCCCGGGTATTTT
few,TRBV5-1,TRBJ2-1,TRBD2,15,CASSLWTSGGNEQFF,TGCGCCAGCAGCTTGTGGACTAGCGGGGGGAATGAGCAGTTCTTC
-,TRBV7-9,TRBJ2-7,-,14,CASSLDRYSYEQYF,TGTGCCAGCAGCTTAGATCGCTACTCCTACGAGCAGTACTTC
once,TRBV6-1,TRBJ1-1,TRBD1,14,CASSDGTGNTEAFF,TGTGCCAGCAGTGACGGGACAGGGAACACTGAAGCTTTCTTT
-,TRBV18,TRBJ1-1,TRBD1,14,CASSRDRVNTEAFF,TGTGCCAGCTCTCGGGACAGGGTGAACACTGAAGCTTTCTTT
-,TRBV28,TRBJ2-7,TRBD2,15,CASSLSLAGGNEQYF,TGTGCCAGCAGTTTATCCCTAGCGGGAGGAAACGAGCAGTACTTC
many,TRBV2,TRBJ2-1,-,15,CASSEELAPYNEQFF,TGTGCCAGCAGTGAAGAGTTAGCGCCCTACAATGAGCAGTTCTTC
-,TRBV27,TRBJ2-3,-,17,CASSLSGAGPYTDTQYF,TGTGCCAGCAGTTTATCGGGGGCAGGACCCTACACAGATACGCAGTATTTT
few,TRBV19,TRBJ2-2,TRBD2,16,CASSKAAGGATGELFF,TGTGCCAGTAGTAAGGCAGCGGGAGGCGCCACCGGGGAGCTGTTTTTT
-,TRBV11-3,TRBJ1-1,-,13,CASSSGQYTEAFF,TGTGCCAGCAGCTCCGGACAGTACACTGAAGCTTTCTTT
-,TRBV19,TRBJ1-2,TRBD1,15,CASSRPGQLQYGYTF,TGTGCCAGTAGTCGTCCGGGACAGCTACAATATGGCTACACCTTC
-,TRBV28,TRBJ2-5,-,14,CASSLSTNQETQYF,TGTGCCAGCAGTTTATCGACAAATCAAGAGACCCAGTACTTC
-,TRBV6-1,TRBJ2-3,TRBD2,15,CASSERAGYTDTQYF,TGTGCCAGCAGTGAACGAGCGGGATACACAGATACGCAGTATTTT
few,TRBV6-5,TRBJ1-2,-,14,CASTRRDALYGYTF,TGTGCCAGCACCCGGCGGGACGCCCTCTATGGCTACACCTTC
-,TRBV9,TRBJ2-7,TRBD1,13,CASSRTGGYEQYF,TGTGCCAGCAGCCGGACAGGGGGCTACGAGCAGTACTTC
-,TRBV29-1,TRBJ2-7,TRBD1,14,CSAFEAGQAYEQYF,TGCAGCGCTTTTGAGGCGGGACAGGCCTACGAGCAGTACTTC
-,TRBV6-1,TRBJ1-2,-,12,CASRVGSFGYTF,TGTGCCAGCAGGGTCGGGTCCTTCGGCTACACCTTC
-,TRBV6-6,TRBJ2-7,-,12,CASSYAEAEQYF,TGTGCCAGCAGTTACGCAGAGGCCGAGCAGTACTTC
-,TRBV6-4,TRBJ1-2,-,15,CASSPGGITNYGYTF,TGTGCCAGCAGCCCCGGGGGGATAACTAACTATGGCTACACCTTC
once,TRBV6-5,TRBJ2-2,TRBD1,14,CASSYDRGSGELFF,TGTGCCAGCAGTTACGACAGGGGATCCGGGGAGCTGTTTTTT
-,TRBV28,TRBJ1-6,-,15,CASRAGQQNFSPLHF,TGTGCCAGCAGAGCCGGACAGCAAAATTTCTCACCCCTCCACTTT
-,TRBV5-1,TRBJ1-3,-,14,CASSPPTSGNTIYF,TGCGCCAGCAGTCCCCCTACGTCTGGAAACACCATATATTTT
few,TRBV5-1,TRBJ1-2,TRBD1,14,CASSLGQGNYGYTF,TGCGCCAGCAGCCTCGGACAGGGAAACTATGGCTACACCTTC
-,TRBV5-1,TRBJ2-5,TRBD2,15,CASSFASGRAGDQYF,TGCGCCAGCAGCTTTGCTAGCGGGAGGGCCGGGGACCAGTACTTC
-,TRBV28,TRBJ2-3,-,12,CASSDSLTRRYF,TGTGCCAGCAGTGATTCCCTTACCCGCAGGTATTTT
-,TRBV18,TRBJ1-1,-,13,CASQQGRNTEAFF,TGTGCCAGCCAACAGGGACGGAACACTGAAGCTTTCTTT
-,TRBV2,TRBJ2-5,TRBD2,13,CASRPSGQETQYF,TGTGCCAGCAGGCCTAGCGGACAAGAGACCCAGTACTTC
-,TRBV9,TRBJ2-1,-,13,CASSVGAARGQFF,TGTGCCAGCAGCGTAGGAGCCGCCAGGGGGCAGTTCTTC
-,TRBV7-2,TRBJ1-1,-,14,CASSLASRRPEAFF,TGTGCCAGCAGCTTAGCGTCTCGGCGGCCTGAAGCTTTCTTT
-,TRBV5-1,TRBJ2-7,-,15,CASSLAPGVAYEQYF,TGCGCCAGCAGCTTGGCCCCAGGTGTTGCCTACGAGCAGTACTTC
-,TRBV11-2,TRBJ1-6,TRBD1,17,CASSSDPTGGYNSPLHF,TGTGCCAGCAGCTCTGATCCGACAGGGGGCTATAATTCACCCCTCCACTTT
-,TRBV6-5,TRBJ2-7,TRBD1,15,CATRQPGQGNYEQYF,TGTGCCACACGACAGCCGGGACAGGGCAACTACGAGCAGTACTTC
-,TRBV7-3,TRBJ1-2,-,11,CASSRGSGYTF,TGTGCCAGCAGCCGCGGCTCTGGCTACACCTTC
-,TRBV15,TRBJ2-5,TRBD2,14,CATSLRGGGETQYF,TGTGCCACCAGCTTGCGGGGGGGTGGAGAGACCCAGTACTTC
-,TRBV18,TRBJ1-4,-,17,CASSPLGQPQSGEKLFF,TGTGCCAGCTCACCACTAGGACAGCCCCAGTCTGGGGAAAAACTGTTTTTT
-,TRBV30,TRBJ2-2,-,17,CAWSAWGGGRNTGELFF,TGTGCCTGGAGCGCCTGGGGCGGGGGCCGAAACACCGGGGAGCTGTTTTTT
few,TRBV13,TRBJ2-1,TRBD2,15,CASSSWTSDYNEQFF,TGTGCCAGCAGCTCCTGGACTAGCGACTACAATGAGCAGTTCTTC
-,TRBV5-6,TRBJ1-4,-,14,CASSSRGTNEKLFF,TGTGCCAGCAGCTCCAGGGGTACTAATGAAAAACTGTTTTTT
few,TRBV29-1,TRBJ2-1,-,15,CSVQTAPSSYNEQFF,TGCAGCGTCCAGACAGCTCCTAGCTCCTACAATGAGCAGTTCTTC
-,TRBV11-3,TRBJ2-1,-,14,CASSLDGPYNEQFF,TGTGCCAGCAGCTTAGATGGCCCTTACAATGAGCAGTTCTTC
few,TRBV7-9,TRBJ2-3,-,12,CASLVGADTQYF,TGTGCCAGCCTCGTCGGGGCAGATACGCAGTATTTT
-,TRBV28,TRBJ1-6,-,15,CASSRRGGGNSPLHF,TGTGCCAGCAGTCGCCGCGGGGGTGGGAATTCACCCCTCCACTTT
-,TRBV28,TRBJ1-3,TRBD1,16,CASRTPGTGPGNTIYF,TGTGCCAGCAGGACACCCGGGACAGGGCCTGGAAACACCATATATTTT
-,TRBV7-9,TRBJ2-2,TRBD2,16,CASSPSTSGSNWELFF,TGTGCCAGCAGCCCCTCGACTAGCGGGAGTAATTGGGAGCTGTTTTTT
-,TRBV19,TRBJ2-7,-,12,CASSISRYEQYF,TGTGCCAGTAGTATAAGCAGGTACGAGCAGTACTTC
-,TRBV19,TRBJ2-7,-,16,CASSIDLVSYPYEQYF,TGTGCCAGTAGTATAGATCTGGTCAGTTACCCCTACGAGCAGTACTTC